One sample yielded the 6 T cell receptor beta chains listed below, sequenced in a study of T-cell reconstitution after alpha-beta-depleted transplantation in children. Construction of the TCRbeta library involved unique molecular identifiers. A single record per CDR3 protein comes from TCRdb applying MiXCR to the PCR reads. The data contain about 72,000 distinct CDR3 sequences, 6% to 8.5% of them singletons. Here the sequenced sample was PBMCs from the stem cell graft donor, taken from the stem cell graft. The receptor source for this set is a human donor who donated a stem cell graft to a child with acute lymphoblastic leukemia.

This clonotype was seen a few times. The chain employs TRBV3-1 and TRBJ1-3; D is possibly TRBD1 (6 bases). This CDR3 has 16 amino acids. Germline CDR1 is LGHDT and CDR2 is YNNKEL (reference sequence). Trimming removed 4 bases at V and 3 bases at J, with 16 bases between. CDR3 nucleotide sequence: TGTGCCAGCAGCCCCAGTGGGGGGCTTATTGGAAACACCATATATTTT. This sequence encodes CASSPSGGLIGNTIYF.

This clonotype was seen ten or more times. This chain links TRBV12-3 or TRBV12-4 with TRBJ1-6; D is unclear. The CDR3 is 13 amino acids. V shed 7 bases and J shed 9 bases, with 13 bases lying between them. CDR3 bases: TGTGCCAGCACATCCCCCCTAATTTCACCCCTCCACTTT. Translating gives CASTSPLISPLHF.

In this sample, this clonotype turned up many times. The CDR3, as DNA: TGTGCCAGCAGTTTGACAGTAGCCAAAAACATTCAGTACTTC. Encoded protein: CASSLTVAKNIQYF. V and J are TRBV5-5 and TRBJ2-4, with a weak D call TRBD1 (5 bases). The CDR3 sequence is 14 residues long. The germline CDR1 and CDR2 sequences are SGHKS and YYEKEE (reference sequence). V shed 5 bases and J shed 0 bases, with 9 bases lying between them.

The sample holds a few counts of this clonotype. This chain links TRBV19 with TRBJ2-3; D may correspond to TRBD1 or TRBD2 (6 bases each). The CDR3 has 15 residues. Trimming cost V 10 bases and J 4 bases, with 21 bases left between them. Looked up from germline, CDR1 is LNHDA and CDR2 is SQIVND (reference sequence). The CDR3 region has the DNA TGTGCCACCGGACCGGGACTGGGACACGCAGATACGCAGTATTTT. Protein sequence: CATGPGLGHADTQYF.

This clonotype was seen at least ten times. The chain is built from TRBV7-2 and TRBJ2-7, with 7 bases matching TRBD1. The CDR3 totals 15 residues. Germline CDR1 reads SGHTA; CDR2 reads FQGNSA. Germline trimming cut 5 bases from V and 2 bases from J; bases unmatched to any gene: 9. The CDR3 DNA sequence: TGTGCCAGCAGCGCCGACAGGGATAACACCTACGAGCAGTACTTC. Translation gives CASSADRDNTYEQYF.

This clonotype has ten or more counts. The chain joins TRBV12-3 or TRBV12-4 to TRBJ1-6; TRBD1 agrees at 9 bases. This CDR3 is built from 14 residues. The ends lost 6 bases at V and 6 bases at J; junction bases unmatched: 3. The CDR3 nucleotides read TGTGCCAGCAGCCTGACAGGGGGTAATTCACCCCTCCACTTT. Translating gives CASSLTGGNSPLHF.